The rows below give T cell receptor beta chains drawn from one sample of a study of OX40 agonist ivuxolimab in advanced cancers. The data were produced by immunoSEQ multiplex PCR, yet TCRdb's version contains in-frame clones alone and is incomplete. Of about 83,000 clones listed, around 93% are singletons. Sequences were derived from CD4+ or CD8+ T cells sorted from blood, sampled in a trial of the OX40 agonist ivuxolimab. The origin of the receptors is an adult with an advanced solid tumor such as melanoma, head and neck, liver or kidney cancer. CDR3s include the opening cysteine and the closing phenylalanine or tryptophan. Each record gives: D gene, V gene, J gene, clone size, CDR3 protein, CDR3 DNA. The D gene is left open where the match is weak. Rows give clone size only sometimes, using once, few, many, or a class for an expanded clone.

D: TRBD1
V: TRBV6-5
J: TRBJ1-2
size: .
CDR3: CAALDRDSTFYGYTF
DNA: TGTGCCGCCTTAGACCGGGACAGCACTTTCTATGGCTACACCTTC

D: .
V: TRBV14
J: TRBJ2-7
size: .
CDR3: CASSLDSYEQYF
DNA: TGTGCCAGCAGCCTGGACAGCTACGAGCAGTACTTC

D: .
V: TRBV6-6
J: TRBJ2-7
size: once
CDR3: CASSYSGDSYEQYF
DNA: TGTGCCAGCAGTTACTCGGGCGACTCCTACGAGCAGTACTTC

D: .
V: TRBV9
J: TRBJ1-2
size: .
CDR3: CASSVVGTDTF
DNA: TGTGCCAGCAGCGTAGTTGGGACGGACACCTTC

D: .
V: TRBV25-1
J: TRBJ1-4
size: .
CDR3: CASSDQGWEKLFF
DNA: TGTGCCAGCAGTGACCAGGGTTGGGAAAAACTGTTTTTT

D: .
V: TRBV9
J: TRBJ1-1
size: .
CDR3: CASSGSDGNTEAFF
DNA: TGTGCCAGCAGCGGGTCGGACGGAAACACTGAAGCTTTCTTT

D: TRBD2
V: TRBV6-5
J: TRBJ2-7
size: .
CDR3: CASSLLAGDYEQYF
DNA: TGTGCCAGCAGTTTACTAGCGGGGGATTACGAGCAGTACTTC

D: .
V: TRBV5-6
J: TRBJ1-1
size: .
CDR3: CASSSAFSGVITEAFF
DNA: TGTGCCAGCAGCTCCGCCTTTAGCGGGGTGATCACTGAAGCTTTCTTT

D: .
V: TRBV7-6
J: TRBJ2-3
size: .
CDR3: CASKSGTHPDTQYF
DNA: TGTGCCAGCAAGTCGGGGACACACCCAGATACGCAGTATTTT

D: .
V: TRBV11-2
J: TRBJ1-1
size: .
CDR3: CASSLSAEAFF
DNA: TGTGCCAGCAGCTTATCAGCTGAAGCTTTCTTT

D: TRBD2
V: TRBV28
J: TRBJ2-1
size: once
CDR3: CASSPMGGERYNEQFF
DNA: TGTGCCAGCAGTCCTATGGGGGGGGAAAGGTACAATGAGCAGTTCTTC

D: .
V: TRBV6-4
J: TRBJ2-2
size: .
CDR3: CASSEISNTGELFF
DNA: TGTGCCAGCAGTGAAATCTCGAACACCGGGGAGCTGTTTTTT

D: .
V: TRBV13
J: TRBJ2-4
size: .
CDR3: CASSPRGIYIQYF
DNA: TGTGCCAGCAGCCCCCGGGGAATTTACATTCAGTACTTC

D: .
V: TRBV9
J: TRBJ2-1
size: .
CDR3: CASRGTGPIEQFF
DNA: TGTGCCAGCAGGGGGACTGGGCCCATTGAGCAGTTCTTC

D: .
V: TRBV5-1
J: TRBJ2-7
size: few
CDR3: CASSTENTYEQYF
DNA: TGCGCCAGCAGCACCGAGAATACCTACGAGCAGTACTTC

D: TRBD1
V: TRBV9
J: TRBJ2-3
size: .
CDR3: CASSLGGPDTQYF
DNA: TGTGCCAGCAGTTTAGGGGGCCCAGATACGCAGTATTTT

D: .
V: TRBV19
J: TRBJ1-1
size: .
CDR3: CASSSRGTEAFF
DNA: TGTGCCAGTAGTAGCCGGGGTACTGAAGCTTTCTTT

D: .
V: TRBV4-1
J: TRBJ2-7
size: .
CDR3: CASSPGTTYEQYF
DNA: TGCGCCAGCAGCCCCGGGACAACCTACGAGCAGTACTTC

D: TRBD1
V: TRBV13
J: TRBJ2-2
size: .
CDR3: CASSPGQGNTGELFF
DNA: TGTGCCAGCAGCCCGGGACAGGGTAACACCGGGGAGCTGTTTTTT

D: .
V: TRBV5-1
J: TRBJ2-7
size: .
CDR3: CASSLAVAPYEQYF
DNA: TGCGCCAGCAGCTTGGCCGTCGCCCCCTACGAGCAGTACTTC

D: TRBD2
V: TRBV7-6
J: TRBJ2-6
size: once
CDR3: CASSLGPGLAGSGANVLTF
DNA: TGTGCCAGCAGCTTAGGCCCGGGACTAGCCGGCTCTGGGGCCAACGTCCTGACTTTC

D: TRBD2
V: TRBV5-1
J: TRBJ2-7
size: .
CDR3: CASSLVGGRRLSYEQYF
DNA: TGCGCCAGCAGCTTGGTGGGGGGGAGGCGACTCTCCTACGAGCAGTACTTC

D: .
V: TRBV27
J: TRBJ2-7
size: .
CDR3: CASSPQTLIQTSSYEQYF
DNA: TGTGCCAGCAGTCCTCAGACCCTCATACAAACGAGCTCCTACGAGCAGTACTTC

D: .
V: TRBV11-2
J: TRBJ2-5
size: .
CDR3: CASSLAPDSRWETQYF
DNA: TGTGCCAGCAGCTTAGCCCCCGACAGTAGATGGGAGACCCAGTACTTC

D: .
V: TRBV27
J: TRBJ2-1
size: .
CDR3: CASSPGTTPHEQFF
DNA: TGTGCCAGCAGTCCTGGGACCACACCGCATGAGCAGTTCTTC

D: .
V: TRBV7-6
J: TRBJ1-4
size: .
CDR3: CASSLDPGSNEKLFF
DNA: TGTGCCAGCAGCTTAGATCCAGGGAGTAATGAAAAACTGTTTTTT

D: .
V: TRBV10-3
J: TRBJ1-2
size: .
CDR3: CAISDSTGLGGYTF
DNA: TGTGCCATCAGTGACTCGACCGGGCTGGGTGGCTACACCTTC

D: .
V: TRBV4-1
J: TRBJ1-2
size: .
CDR3: CASSQEGALSGYTF
DNA: TGCGCCAGCAGCCAAGAGGGGGCGCTGAGTGGCTACACCTTC

D: .
V: TRBV6-5
J: TRBJ2-7
size: .
CDR3: CASSWGAEQYF
DNA: TGTGCCAGCAGTTGGGGTGCCGAGCAGTACTTC

D: TRBD2
V: TRBV6-4
J: TRBJ2-2
size: medium-sized
CDR3: CASSGGATGELFF
DNA: TGTGCCAGCAGCGGGGGGGCCACCGGGGAGCTGTTTTTT

D: TRBD1
V: TRBV5-1
J: TRBJ2-3
size: .
CDR3: CASSNPGTGADTQYF
DNA: TGCGCCAGCAGCAACCCCGGGACAGGGGCAGATACGCAGTATTTT

D: TRBD1
V: TRBV4-1
J: TRBJ2-2
size: .
CDR3: CASSQGQVTNTGELFF
DNA: TGCGCCAGCAGCCAGGGACAGGTCACGAACACCGGGGAGCTGTTTTTT

D: TRBD2
V: TRBV11-3
J: TRBJ2-3
size: .
CDR3: CASSRLAGVNTDTQYF
DNA: TGTGCCAGCAGCCGACTAGCGGGGGTGAACACAGATACGCAGTATTTT

D: .
V: TRBV27
J: TRBJ2-7
size: .
CDR3: CASSLAMGGEQYF
DNA: TGTGCCAGCAGTTTAGCTATGGGCGGGGAGCAGTACTTC

D: .
V: TRBV21-1
J: TRBJ2-1
size: once
CDR3: CASSNTFGGAPYEQFF
DNA: TGTGCCAGCAGCAATACCTTCGGGGGGGCACCCTATGAGCAGTTCTTC

D: .
V: TRBV21-1
J: TRBJ1-5
size: .
CDR3: CASSSDGGAWDQPQHF
DNA: TGTGCCAGCAGCAGCGACGGAGGGGCCTGGGATCAGCCCCAGCATTTT

D: .
V: TRBV27
J: TRBJ2-3
size: .
CDR3: CASSLGDTQYF
DNA: TGTGCCAGCAGTTTAGGGGATACGCAGTATTTT

D: .
V: TRBV10-2
J: TRBJ2-7
size: .
CDR3: CASSGAQSYEQYF
DNA: TGCGCCAGCAGTGGAGCACAGTCCTACGAGCAGTACTTC

D: TRBD1
V: TRBV2
J: TRBJ1-1
size: .
CDR3: CASSSWTGGFTEAFF
DNA: TGTGCCAGCAGTTCATGGACAGGGGGCTTCACTGAAGCTTTCTTT

D: .
V: TRBV12-5
J: TRBJ2-3
size: .
CDR3: CASFGQEDTDTQYF
DNA: TGTGCTAGTTTCGGGCAGGAGGACACAGATACGCAGTATTTT

D: .
V: TRBV5-1
J: TRBJ1-2
size: once
CDR3: CASREGHLGGYTF
DNA: TGCGCCAGCAGGGAGGGACACCTGGGGGGCTACACCTTC